This T cell receptor (beta chain) was recovered during a study of early T cells in non-severe SARS-CoV-2 infection. For the study at large: Chains stayed unpaired after sequencing of bulk RNA from unsorted whole blood. Findings and caveats of the study: Comparison of clonotypes with VDJdb favored anti-spike CD8 responses while missing private and CD4 specificities.

Individual cDNA molecules each received unique molecular identifiers attached to them. MiXCR was run by TCRdb on the 5' RACE reads, yielding one entry per CDR3 protein. The sample shows about 98,000 distinct CDR3 sequences, around 10% of them seen only once. The sample holds many counts of this clonotype. Antigen unknown. The source of this sequence is an adult who was a healthcare worker with PCR-confirmed SARS-CoV-2 infection or an uninfected control (not recorded which). The specimen was whole blood.

CDR3 sequence reads: CSARDARKQETQYF. The DNA of the CDR3 is TGCAGTGCTAGAGATGCCAGAAAGCAAGAGACCCAGTACTTC. The chain carries TRBV20-1 and TRBJ2-5; D is unclear. The CDR3 has 14 residues. Germline CDR1 and CDR2: DFQATT and SNEGSKA (reference sequence). Between the trimmed V and J ends, which lost 0 bases and 2 bases, there was a span of 10 bases.